This T cell receptor beta chain originates from a study of T cell changes during pregnancy in multiple sclerosis (dated by TCRdb to the late 2010s). Study-wide context: Changes in the T cell repertoire over the course of pregnancy were examined in this study in women with multiple sclerosis.

Points on this clone: It has no known antigen specificity. The record has no base qualities; no much larger clone is one base away.

CDR3 length: 16 amino acids, cysteine to phenylalanine. Only the CDR3 portion is preserved as DNA: 48 bases, with reading frame beginning at the first base. At the junction V is shortened by 5 bases and J by 5 bases; bases outside the gene matches: 10. Based on the germline V gene, the CDR1 and CDR2 sequences are SGHTA and FQGNSA. Receptor libraries were prepared by the immunoSEQ multiplex PCR assay. As stored in TCRdb, this immuneACCESS dataset retains in-frame rearrangements with V and J assigned. A fraction of the clones does not appear; measured against another copy, unresolved V genes explain less than half of the discrepancy, and the remainder lacks a known reason. Recorded for this sample are 50,000 to 60,000 clones; about 92% of them occurred a single time. The biggest ten clones account for approximately 0.18% of the sample.

The rearrangement joined TRBV7-2 to TRBJ2-5; 11 junctional bases match TRBD2. Here the sequenced sample was CD4+ T cells from peripheral blood mononuclear cells, taken after pregnancy. This clonotype originated in a female donor in good health, enrolled as a control in a pregnancy study. The nucleotides are TGTGCCAGCAGCAAATCACTAGCGGGGGCTTGGGAGACCCAGTACTTC. This is translated as CASSKSLAGAWETQYF. The CDR3 plus the reference TRBV7-2 and TRBJ2-5 genes for the other parts give the full variable domain: GAGVSQSPSNKVTEKGKDVELRCDPISGHTALYWYRQSLGQGLEFLIYFQGNSAPDKSGLPSDRFSAERTGGSVSTLTIQRTQQEDSAVYLCASSKSLAGAWETQYFGPGTRLLVL.